These 6 T cell receptor beta chains share one sample of origin, sequenced in a study of blood T cell repertoires in COVID-19. The protocol was immunoSEQ multiplex PCR, while the TCRdb copy is restricted to in-frame clones and leaves out a portion. The table has around 230,000 clones, roughly four fifths seen once. What was sequenced was peripheral blood. Receptors were obtained from a middle-aged woman with active or convalescent COVID-19.

V and J are TRBV6-2 or TRBV6-3 and TRBJ2-6; 7 nucleotides match TRBD1. V dropped 5 bases and J dropped 0; count of bases not matched to a gene: 4. Germline lookup yields CDR1 MNHEY and CDR2 SVGEGT. The CDR3 loop spans 16 amino acids. The CDR3 loop reads CASSRDSFSGANVLTF. Here the CDR3 DNA reads TGTGCCAGCAGTCGGGACAGCTTCTCTGGGGCCAACGTCCTGACTTTC.

This chain's CDR3 is CASSSLAGGPGEQYF. CDR3 nucleotides: TGTGCCAGCAGCTCGCTAGCGGGAGGGCCGGGGGAGCAGTACTTC. The chain is built from TRBV11-3 and TRBJ2-7; 12 nucleotides align to TRBD2. The CDR3 runs 15 residues. Germline CDR1 is SGHNT and CDR2 is YENEEA. V lost 4 bases to trimming and J lost 7 bases; unmatched junction nucleotides: 8. Together with reference TRBV11-3 and TRBJ2-7, the CDR3 gives the full variable domain: EAGVVQSPRYKIIEKKQPVAFWCNPISGHNTLYWYLQNLGQGPELLIRYENEEAVDDSQLPKDRFSAERLKGVDSTLKIQPAELGDSAVYLCASSSLAGGPGEQYFGPGTRLTVT.

This clone appeared a few times. V and J are TRBV6-7 and TRBJ2-3; 11 positions match TRBD2. TRBV6-7 is identified as an open reading frame with a role that is uncertain. The junction had 3 bases not matched to a gene; V was cut back by 0 bases and J by 1 base. The CDR3 runs to 17 residues. The CDR3 here is CASSYSLAGGRTDTQYF. In nucleotides, the CDR3 is TGTGCCAGCAGTTACTCTCTAGCGGGGGGCCGCACAGATACGCAGTATTTT.

J is TRBJ2-2 and V is TRBV5-3, with D maybe TRBD1 (5 bases). TRBV5-3 has ORF status, its function being uncertain. V was shortened by 3 bases and J by 4 bases, with 19 bases between the two germline ends. The CDR3 totals 17 residues. CDR3 in amino acids: CARSYDSSLEATGELFF. The CDR3 nucleotides read TGTGCCAGAAGCTATGACAGTTCCCTCGAGGCCACCGGGGAGCTGTTTTTT.

The chain joins TRBV5-1 to TRBJ1-2, with D maybe TRBD1 (6 bases). The CDR3 is 14 residues long. In germline, CDR1 is SGHRS, CDR2 YFSETQ. V was cut by 0 bases and J by 3 bases, with 9 bases left in between. CDR3 DNA: TGCGCCAGCAGCTTGGCACAGGGAGACTATGGCTACACCTTC. Its protein product is CASSLAQGDYGYTF.

This rearrangement joins TRBV19 to TRBJ1-1; D remains unclear. The germline gives CDR1 LNHDA, CDR2 SQIVND (reference sequence). The length of the CDR3 is 13 residues. Trimming shortened V by 5 bases and J by 5 bases, and 12 bases separated the two germline ends. The CDR3 loop is CASSARGETEAFF. The DNA of the CDR3 is TGTGCCAGTAGTGCTCGGGGAGAGACTGAAGCTTTCTTT.